The present entry profiles one T cell receptor beta chain with its context. CDR3 length equals 17 residues. Germline V lookup: CDR1 KGHDR, CDR2 SFDVKD. V lost 0 bases to trimming and J lost 0 bases, with 11 bases between them. Per the original methods: Using reference gene primer amplification, nucleated cell counts were estimated. The table came from immunoSEQ multiplex PCR; TCRdb's copy has only in-frame clones and leaves some out. V, J and clone size are taken as reported in that table, and D and trimming were inferred from the DNA itself. The sample shows approximately 310,000 clones, around 86% of them seen only once. The data derive from a study of blood T cell repertoires in COVID-19. Turning to the study itself: Samples representing acute and convalescent COVID-19 were sourced from the United States, Italy and Spain. The analysed material was cDNA or gDNA that came from T cells, B-cell-depleted T cells, or PBMCs.

The sequencing sample was made of peripheral blood. This clonotype was obtained from a man between 50 and 59 years old with active or convalescent COVID-19. The chain uses TRBV24-1 and TRBJ2-1, with a weak D call TRBD2 (6 bases). CDR3 DNA sequence: TGTGCCACCAGTGATTTGCTGAGCGGGTCCTCCTACAATGAGCAGTTCTTC. This gives the protein CATSDLLSGSSYNEQFF.